This T cell receptor beta chain stems from a study of OX40 agonist ivuxolimab in advanced cancers. Overall study context: With a range of about 23 to 85, age averaged roughly 60 years, and more than 75% were male. Points from the study as a whole: The CD4+ and CD8+ T cells in the blood had expanded clonally by week 6 at 0.1 to 3.0 mg/kg.

On this clone itself: Its antigen is not identified.

This table comes from immunoSEQ multiplex PCR, and its TCRdb copy is limited to in-frame clones, with some not included. The sample has approximately 75,000 clones; 75% to 85% are singletons. With 0 bases removed from V and 0 bases from J, the gap between germline ends came to 9 bases. Germline V CDR1 and CDR2: MNHEY, SMNVEV (reference sequence). The CDR3 is 16 residues long. Sequenced material: CD4+ or CD8+ T cells sorted from blood, taken in a trial of the OX40 agonist ivuxolimab. The sequence came from an adult with an advanced solid tumor such as melanoma, head and neck, liver or kidney cancer. The chain employs TRBV27 and TRBJ1-5; no clear D. The CDR3 protein is CASSLSGAYSNQPQHF. The CDR3 DNA is TGTGCCAGCAGTTTATCGGGAGCCTATAGCAATCAGCCCCAGCATTTT.